These 32 T cell receptor beta chains came from one sample sequenced in a study of blood T cell repertoires in COVID-19. Sequencing used immunoSEQ multiplex PCR; TCRdb keeps in-frame clones, though not all of them. The data hold about 210,000 clones, with roughly 84% observed a single time. Source material: PBMCs or T cells enriched from blood (not recorded which). Receptors were obtained from a man aged 25 to 45 in a cohort exposed to, infected with or recovered from COVID-19 (not recorded which).

The chain carries TRBV27 and TRBJ1-6, with D maybe TRBD1 (6 bases). The CDR3 loop spans 13 amino acids. Trimming left V 0 bases short and J 14 bases short, with 11 bases between. Germline CDR1 is MNHEY and CDR2 is SMNVEV (reference sequence). The CDR3 reads CASSLSGAKALHF. CDR3 nucleotide sequence: TGTGCCAGCAGTTTATCGGGGGCGAAAGCCCTCCACTTT.

The rearrangement links TRBV9 to TRBJ1-3; tentatively, D is TRBD1 (5 bases). Trimming shortened V by 0 bases and J by 0 bases, and 16 bases separated the two germline ends. CDR3 length: 18 amino acids. The germline gives CDR1 SGDLS, CDR2 YYNGEE. In DNA, the CDR3 is TGTGCCAGCAGCGTAGGCGGTCGGGACTTCAGCTCTGGAAACACCATATATTTT. Translating gives CASSVGGRDFSSGNTIYF. The whole variable domain, remainder taken from reference TRBV9 and TRBJ1-3, is DSGVTQTPKHLITATGQRVTLRCSPRSGDLSVYWYQQSLDQGLQFLIQYYNGEERAKGNILERFSAQQFPDLHSELNLSSLELGDSALYFCASSVGGRDFSSGNTIYFGEGSWLTVV.

The rearrangement joins TRBV5-4 to TRBJ2-1, with TRBD2 identical over 12 bases. V was pared by 2 bases and J by 5 bases, with 2 bases of the junction left unmatched. Germline CDR1 is SGHNT and CDR2 is YYREEE (reference sequence). The CDR3 is made up of 15 amino acids. CDR3 in DNA: TGTGCCAGCAGCTTCCGACTAGCGGGGGACAATGAGCAGTTCTTC. It encodes CASSFRLAGDNEQFF.

V is TRBV7-2 and J is TRBJ2-7; 7 positions agree with TRBD1. Germline V gene data show CDR1 as SGHTA and CDR2 as FQGNSA. Germline trimming cut 2 bases from V and 6 bases from J; bases unmatched to any gene: 10. This CDR3 comprises 15 residues. The CDR3: CASSLSAGRGFEQYF. The CDR3 nucleotides read TGTGCCAGCAGCTTATCCGCGGGCAGGGGGTTCGAGCAGTACTTC.

The chain carries TRBV27 and TRBJ2-1, with D possibly being TRBD1 (6 bases). CDR1 is MNHEY and CDR2 is SMNVEV in the germline V gene (reference sequence). V was shortened by 4 bases and J by 8 bases, with 21 bases between the two germline ends. The CDR3 runs 16 residues. Written as DNA, the CDR3 is TGTGCCAGCAGTTACCGGACAGCCAAAGATCGTCATGAGCAGTTCTTC. It translates to CASSYRTAKDRHEQFF.

CDR3 DNA sequence: TGTGCCAGCAGCTTATTAGCGGGACAAACCGGGATTACCTACGAGCAGTACTTC. This translates into CASSLLAGQTGITYEQYF. The rearrangement links TRBV7-6 to TRBJ2-7, with TRBD2 identical over 8 bases. CDR1 and CDR2 from the germline V gene are SGHVS and FNYEAQ. V lost 2 bases to trimming and J lost 2 bases; unmatched junction nucleotides: 14. This CDR3 comprises 18 residues.

The chain employs TRBV4-2 and TRBJ2-3, with 16 bases lining up with TRBD2. Germline CDR1 LGHNA, CDR2 YNFKEQ. The junction had 6 bases not matched to a gene; V was cut back by 0 bases and J by 0 bases. CDR3 length: 20 residues. The CDR3 here is CASSQELGLAGGYSTDTQYF. In nucleotides, the CDR3 is TGTGCCAGCAGCCAAGAATTGGGACTAGCGGGAGGGTATAGCACAGATACGCAGTATTTT.

The rearrangement links TRBV28 to TRBJ1-2; TRBD1 matches 9 bases. With V trimmed by 6 bases and J by 6 bases, 5 bases remained unmatched. CDR1 MDHEN and CDR2 SYDVKM come from the germline V gene. The length of the CDR3 is 13 residues. CDR3 region: CASSLNRGHGYTF. For the CDR3, the DNA is TGTGCCAGCAGCCTCAACAGGGGGCATGGCTACACCTTC.

The chain recombines TRBV29-1 with TRBJ1-2; 9 nucleotides line up with TRBD1. Germline CDR1 is SQVTM and CDR2 is ANQGSEA. Trimming took 3 bases from V and 6 from J; bases not matched to a gene: 5. CDR3 length: 13 residues. As DNA, the CDR3 is TGCAGCGTTGATGGGACAGGGTTTCATGGCTACACCTTC. Amino acid sequence: CSVDGTGFHGYTF.

This chain's CDR3 is CASSHLLGNGYTF. For the CDR3, the DNA is TGCGCCAGCAGCCACCTGCTCGGGAATGGCTACACCTTC. The rearrangement joins TRBV4-3 to TRBJ1-2; D gene uncertain. V was shortened by 3 bases and J by 6 bases, with 11 bases between the two germline ends. Per germline, CDR1 LGHNA and CDR2 YSLEER. The CDR3 has 13 residues.

This sequence joins TRBV7-2 and TRBJ1-5; 9 bases are shared with TRBD1. CDR1 SGHTA and CDR2 FQGNSA come from the germline V gene. This CDR3 contains 16 residues. Trimming cost V 1 base and J 4 bases; bases outside gene matches: 5. In nucleotides, the CDR3 is TGTGCCAGCAGCTTAGGGTCGGACAGGGGAAATCAGCCCCAGCATTTT. Protein sequence: CASSLGSDRGNQPQHF.

The V gene is TRBV5-1, the J gene TRBJ2-1; the match to TRBD2 covers 9 bases. V dropped 4 bases and J dropped 1; count of bases not matched to a gene: 3. CDR1 and CDR2 from the germline V gene are SGHRS and YFSETQ. The CDR3 is made up of 15 amino acids. The CDR3 protein is CASSRTSDSYNEQFF. CDR3 DNA: TGCGCCAGCAGCCGGACTAGCGATTCCTACAATGAGCAGTTCTTC.

The V gene is TRBV27, the J gene TRBJ1-2; D is ambiguous. In germline, CDR1 is MNHEY, CDR2 SMNVEV (reference sequence). The CDR3 is 14 residues long. Trimming left V 4 bases short and J 2 bases short, with 11 bases between. The CDR3 DNA is TGTGCCAGCAGTTCGGCGGGGTGGAACTATGGCTACACCTTC. Translating gives CASSSAGWNYGYTF.

V is TRBV29-1 and J is TRBJ1-1, with 7 positions matching TRBD1. CDR1 SQVTM and CDR2 ANQGSEA come from the germline V gene. The CDR3 is 14 residues long. V shed 5 bases, J shed 1 base, and the junction held 7 bases outside the gene matches. The CDR3 coding sequence is TGCAGCGTTCTCCCGGGACAGCAGAACACTGAAGCTTTCTTT. The encoded protein is CSVLPGQQNTEAFF.

The J gene is TRBJ1-1, the V gene TRBV7-9, with D possibly TRBD1 on 5 matching bases. The CDR3 sequence is 15 residues long. Between the trimmed V and J ends, which lost 4 bases and 1 base, there was a span of 13 bases. In germline, CDR1 is SEHNR, CDR2 FQNEAQ (reference sequence). The CDR3 DNA reads as TGTGCCAGCAGCTCCGGCCGGCAGGGGAACACTGAAGCTTTCTTT. The encoded protein is CASSSGRQGNTEAFF.

This chain links TRBV9 with TRBJ1-5; 7 nucleotides agree with TRBD1. The V segment lost 7 bases and the J segment 5 bases; nucleotides outside the gene matches: 15. CDR1 is SGDLS and CDR2 is YYNGEE in the germline V gene. CDR3 size: 16 residues. The CDR3 nucleotides read TGTGCCAGCTTCGGCAGGGGGTTTGCAGTGGATCAGCCCCAGCATTTT. As protein: CASFGRGFAVDQPQHF.

This rearrangement joins TRBV7-6 to TRBJ2-7; maybe TRBD1 (6 bases). CDR1 is SGHVS and CDR2 is FNYEAQ in the germline V gene. The CDR3 loop spans 14 amino acids. Trimming stripped 0 bases from V and 1 base from J, with 7 bases between. The CDR3 nucleotides read TGTGCCAGCAGCTTAGCCGACAGGTCCTACGAGCAGTACTTC. This translates into CASSLADRSYEQYF.

This clone was counted between two and nine times. One end of the junction does not line up with germline, which may come from a read error. The chain links TRBV19 to TRBJ1-5; 7 bases agree with TRBD1. CDR1 is LNHDA, CDR2 SQIVND, per germline (reference sequence). This CDR3 has 13 amino acids. CDR3 sequence: CSSTGFEGQPQHF. CDR3 sequence (DNA): TGCTCTTCGACAGGGTTCGAGGGTCAGCCCCAGCATTTT. The full variable domain, its missing parts supplied by reference TRBV19 and TRBJ1-5, is DGGITQSPKYLFRKEGQNVTLSCEQNLNHDAMYWYRQDPGQGLRLIYYSQIVNDFQKGDIAEGYSVSREKKESFPLTVTSAQKNPTAFYLCSSTGFEGQPQHFGDGTRLSIL.

The chain joins TRBV10-1 to TRBJ2-7; 11 bases fit TRBD2. The V gene's germline CDR1 is WNHNN and CDR2 SYGVQD (reference sequence). This CDR3 spans 15 amino acids. Unmatched junction bases numbered 6, after V lost 3 bases and J lost 5 bases. The CDR3 DNA is TGCGCCAGCAGTGAAGGTAGACTAGCGGGACACGAGCAGTACTTC. Translated: CASSEGRLAGHEQYF.

V gene TRBV28 combines with J gene TRBJ2-7; 10 nucleotides agree with TRBD2. Germline V gene sequence: CDR1 MDHEN, CDR2 SYDVKM. The CDR3 length is 15 residues. V lost 6 bases and J lost 4; bases outside the gene matches: 9. The CDR3 DNA is TGTGCCAGCAGCGACTCTAGCGGGAGTCTATACGAGCAGTACTTC. Its translation: CASSDSSGSLYEQYF. Combining the CDR3 with reference TRBV28 and TRBJ2-7 gives the whole variable domain DVKVTQSSRYLVKRTGEKVFLECVQDMDHENMFWYRQDPGLGLRLIYFSYDVKMKEKGDIPEGYSVSREKKERFSLILESASTNQTSMYLCASSDSSGSLYEQYFGPGTRLTVT.

CDR3 sequence: CASSLMGTGLGYGYTF. The CDR3 nucleotides read TGTGCCAGCAGTTTAATGGGGACAGGCTTGGGCTATGGCTACACCTTC. The chain employs TRBV28 and TRBJ1-2, with 8 bases that match TRBD1. Germline V CDR1 and CDR2: MDHEN, SYDVKM. After removal of 2 bases from V and 4 bases from J, the junction contained 9 bases not matched to a gene. This CDR3 is built from 16 residues.

The chain recombines TRBV28 with TRBJ2-5; D perhaps matches TRBD1 (6 bases). Looked up from germline, CDR1 is MDHEN and CDR2 is SYDVKM. The CDR3 totals 17 residues. V shed 1 base and J shed 2 bases, with 17 bases lying between them. This CDR3 is CASSLFRTATLQETQYF. Written as DNA, the CDR3 is TGTGCCAGCAGTTTATTTAGGACAGCCACTCTTCAAGAGACCCAGTACTTC. Full variable domain (rest looked up from reference TRBV28 and TRBJ2-5): DVKVTQSSRYLVKRTGEKVFLECVQDMDHENMFWYRQDPGLGLRLIYFSYDVKMKEKGDIPEGYSVSREKKERFSLILESASTNQTSMYLCASSLFRTATLQETQYFGPGTRLLVL.

CDR3 DNA sequence: TGTGCCAGCACCACTTGGGACAGCTACGAGCAGTACTTC. Its translation: CASTTWDSYEQYF. This chain joins TRBV27 and TRBJ2-7, with 7 nucleotides matching TRBD1. V was pared by 7 bases and J by 3 bases, with 6 bases of the junction left unmatched. The CDR3 spans 13 residues. Germline CDR1 and CDR2: MNHEY and SMNVEV (reference sequence).

This chain uses TRBV5-4 with TRBJ1-4; D call uncertain. The CDR3 consists of 13 residues. Germline V gene sequence: CDR1 SGHNT, CDR2 YYREEE (reference sequence). V was pared by 4 bases and J by 4 bases, with 8 bases between. The CDR3 spells CASSPGYNEKLFF. DNA of the CDR3: TGTGCCAGCAGCCCGGGATATAATGAAAAACTGTTTTTT. Full variable domain (missing parts from reference TRBV5-4 and TRBJ1-4): ETGVTQSPTHLIKTRGQQVTLRCSSQSGHNTVSWYQQALGQGPQFIFQYYREEENGRGNFPPRFSGLQFPNYSSELNVNALELDDSALYLCASSPGYNEKLFFGSGTQLSVL.

The V and J genes are TRBV6-2 or TRBV6-3 and TRBJ1-1; unclear D gene. With 5 bases removed from V and 4 bases from J, the gap between germline ends came to 8 bases. The germline V gene has CDR1 MNHEY and CDR2 SVGEGT. This CDR3 contains 12 residues. CDR3 amino acids: CASSRAATEAFF. CDR3 DNA: TGTGCCAGCAGTCGTGCGGCCACTGAAGCTTTCTTT.

This clone was detected only once. CDR3 region: CASSPREGYYEQYF. For the CDR3, the DNA is TGTGCCAGCAGCCCTCGGGAGGGGTATTACGAGCAGTACTTC. The rearrangement links TRBV7-3 to TRBJ2-7, with 8 nucleotides matching TRBD2. Germline V lookup: CDR1 SGHTA, CDR2 FQGTGA. V shed 5 bases and J 4 bases; nucleotides not matched to a gene: 7. The CDR3 is 14 amino acids.

This clone was seen a handful of times. The chain has TRBV19 and TRBJ2-1; 7 positions agree with TRBD1. Looked up from germline, CDR1 is LNHDA and CDR2 is SQIVND (reference sequence). CDR3 length: 15 amino acids. V trimming: 3 bases; J trimming: 2 bases; junction bases outside the gene matches: 4. CDR3 sequence (DNA): TGTGCCAGTAGTATTAGACAGGGTACCTACAATGAGCAGTTCTTC. Translation: CASSIRQGTYNEQFF.

The table lists this clone with a count of one. The chain links TRBV27 to TRBJ2-5; weak D call: TRBD1 (7 bases). Looked up from germline, CDR1 is MNHEY and CDR2 is SMNVEV (reference sequence). V was trimmed by 5 bases and J by 2 bases, leaving 21 bases between them. This CDR3 has 17 amino acids. For the CDR3, the DNA is TGTGCCAGCAGTCTAAGGAGGGGGGACAGACAACAAGAGACCCAGTACTTC. Translating gives CASSLRRGDRQQETQYF.

The rearrangement uses TRBV6-5 and TRBJ1-1; 9 positions match TRBD1. The V gene's germline CDR1 is MNHEY and CDR2 SVGAGI. The CDR3 has 15 amino acids. J was trimmed by 5 bases and V by 5 bases; bases with no gene match: 9. The CDR3 protein is CASSHQRQGGTEAFF. CDR3 DNA sequence: TGTGCCAGCAGTCACCAACGACAGGGGGGGACTGAAGCTTTCTTT.

J is TRBJ2-2 and V is TRBV28; 10 nucleotides align to TRBD1. J gave up 4 bases and V 5 bases, and 7 bases lay outside the gene matches. Germline-derived CDR1 and CDR2 are MDHEN and SYDVKM. This CDR3 contains 16 residues. The CDR3 here is CASSTRGQGPTGELFF. The CDR3 DNA reads as TGTGCCAGCAGTACCCGGGGACAGGGGCCCACCGGGGAGCTGTTTTTT.

The J gene is TRBJ2-7, the V gene TRBV7-9; 14 bases match TRBD2. The CDR3 contains 16 residues. V lost 4 bases and J lost 6; bases outside the gene matches: 8. Per the germline V gene, CDR1 is SEHNR and CDR2 is FQNEAQ (reference sequence). This CDR3 reads CASSSTSGRAGSEQYF. In DNA form, the CDR3 reads TGTGCCAGCAGCTCGACTAGCGGGAGGGCTGGGTCCGAGCAGTACTTC.

This chain uses TRBV18 with TRBJ2-3; the match to TRBD2 covers 8 bases. There are 18 residues in the CDR3. J lost 2 bases, V lost 4 bases, and 14 bases had no gene match. Looked up from germline, CDR1 is KGHSH and CDR2 is LQKENI. CDR3 sequence: CASSQSLLTSGVTDTQYF. Written as DNA, the CDR3 is TGTGCCAGCTCACAATCCCTACTCACTAGCGGAGTCACAGATACGCAGTATTTT.